This TCR beta chain comes out of a study of a mutant IDH1 vaccine in newly diagnosed glioma (dated by TCRdb to about 2021). General notes on the study: Vaccination began 4-6 weeks after radiotherapy alone, or alongside temozolomide cycles in the chemotherapy-containing groups. For exploratory analyses, about two dozen treated patients had longitudinal TCRB deep sequencing done wherever samples were available. The week-35 safety follow-up was designated visit V12, and the week-47 end of study was designated visit V13. Of the roughly 33 treated patients, approximately 62% were male and approximately 40% were female, and a mean age of roughly 37 years was recorded. Prior to enrollment, standard therapy consisting of radiotherapy alone, temozolomide alone, or radiochemotherapy with temozolomide had been administered to patients, with the combination being received by most patients. Peripheral blood was collected at six visits: V03 (baseline), V05, V07, V10, V12 and V13. Overall study results and their limits: Vaccine-induced immune responses across multiple MHC alleles were detected in 85% to 95% of patients. PBMC samples for TCRB deep sequencing were selected based on availability. No apparent relationship was observed between pseudoprogression and alterations in the top peripheral T cell clonotypes detected by TCRB sequencing. It was noted by the authors that analyses of patient blood samples could not be reproduced owing to sample limitations.

The CDR3 has 11 amino acids, counting the end cysteine and phenylalanine. Here the CDR3 DNA is all that survives: 33 bases in frame from base 1. CDR1 and CDR2, per the germline V gene (reference sequence), are DFQATT and SNEGSKA. As concerns this clone: Its antigen has not been determined. No per-base quality is available; no much larger clone lies one base away.

Interpreted using the paper, the time point label stands for: week 47, end of study. Each vaccine dose, consisting of 300 ug of a 20-mer mutant IDH1 peptide in Montanide, was administered subcutaneously with topical imiquimod. Eight vaccinations were administered to patients in weeks 1, 3, 5, 7, 11, 15, 19 and 23, corresponding to visits V03 through V10. Newly diagnosed WHO grade 3 or 4 IDH1-mutant astrocytomas showing loss of nuclear ATRX were present in the donors. The samples were drawn from NOA16, a multicentre, single-arm, open-label phase I trial in Germany that tested a mutant IDH1 peptide vaccine in humans for the first time. Genomic DNA for TCRB sequencing was isolated from EDTA blood with the DNeasy Blood and Tissue Kit. The method was the immunoSEQ multiplex PCR assay. Following the manufacturer's protocol, the hsTCRB Kit was used to amplify rearranged TCR beta chain sequences. An Illumina MiSeq was used to sequence the TCRB libraries. Regarding the original processing steps: Demultiplexing, trimming and gene mapping were performed with the kit vendor's proprietary platform. In TCRdb, the immuneACCESS table is reduced to in-frame sequences with V and J assigned. These tables do not hold every clone; where another copy was compared, an unresolved V gene accounts for under half, and the others remain unexplained. That table supplies the V and J calls and clone size; D and trimming were determined from the DNA. This sample gives about 13,000 clones in total; roughly four fifths of them show up just once. The top ten constitute about 4% of the sample.

Here the sequenced sample was PBMCs, taken from a glioma patient whose treatment included an IDH1 peptide vaccine. The receptor's source is a woman aged 40 to 50 with glioma. The chain uses TRBV20-1 and TRBJ2-1, with the D gene tentatively TRBD1 or TRBD2, based on 6 matching bases in each. The DNA sequence is TGCAGGGGCCAAGGGGGAGGTCTAAAGTTCTTC. Translated, this is CRGQGGGLKFF.